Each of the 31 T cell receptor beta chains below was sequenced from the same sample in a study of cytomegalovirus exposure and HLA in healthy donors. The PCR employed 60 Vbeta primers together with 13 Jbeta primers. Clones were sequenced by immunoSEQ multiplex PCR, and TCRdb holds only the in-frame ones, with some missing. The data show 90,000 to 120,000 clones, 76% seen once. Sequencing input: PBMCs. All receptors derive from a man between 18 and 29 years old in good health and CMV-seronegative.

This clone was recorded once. The CDR3 bases are TGTGCCAGCAGCGATAACAGGGAGACCCAGTACTTC. Translated, it gives CASSDNRETQYF. The V and J genes are TRBV5-4 and TRBJ2-5; possible D gene TRBD1, 5 bases. Germline V gene data show CDR1 as SGHNT and CDR2 as YYREEE (reference sequence). The CDR3 runs to 12 residues. Deletions cut 4 bases from V and 5 bases from J, with 9 bases between.

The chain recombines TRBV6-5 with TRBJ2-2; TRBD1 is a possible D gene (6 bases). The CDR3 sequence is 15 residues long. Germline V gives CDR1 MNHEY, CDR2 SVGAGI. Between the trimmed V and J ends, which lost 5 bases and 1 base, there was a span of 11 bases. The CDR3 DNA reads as TGTGCCAGCAGTACAGGCAGGGGGAACACCGGGGAGCTGTTTTTT. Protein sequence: CASSTGRGNTGELFF.

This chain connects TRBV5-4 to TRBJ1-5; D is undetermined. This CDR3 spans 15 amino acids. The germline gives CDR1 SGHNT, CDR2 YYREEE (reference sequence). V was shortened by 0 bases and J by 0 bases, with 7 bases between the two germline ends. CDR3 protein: CASSLAGVSNQPQHF. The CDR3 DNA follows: TGTGCCAGCAGCTTGGCCGGGGTTAGCAATCAGCCCCAGCATTTT.

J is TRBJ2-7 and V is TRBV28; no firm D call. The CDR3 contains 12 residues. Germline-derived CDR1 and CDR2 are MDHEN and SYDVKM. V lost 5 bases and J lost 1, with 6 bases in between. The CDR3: CASSPYSYEQYF. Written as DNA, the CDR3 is TGTGCCAGCAGTCCTTATTCCTACGAGCAGTACTTC.

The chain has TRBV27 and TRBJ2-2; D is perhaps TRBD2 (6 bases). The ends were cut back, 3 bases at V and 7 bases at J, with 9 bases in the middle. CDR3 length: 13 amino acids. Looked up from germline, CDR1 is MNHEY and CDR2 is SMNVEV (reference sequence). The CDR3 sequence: CASSFGGGGELFF. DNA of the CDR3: TGTGCCAGCAGTTTCGGGGGTGGCGGGGAGCTGTTTTTT.

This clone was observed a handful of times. CDR3 DNA sequence: TGCGCCAGCAGCGTTGTCAGGGGGTCTGGGGCCAACGTCCTGACTTTC. This codes for CASSVVRGSGANVLTF. The gene calls are TRBV4-3 and TRBJ2-6; TRBD1 agrees at 7 bases. Unmatched junction bases numbered 5, after V lost 5 bases and J lost 1 base. The CDR3 loop spans 16 amino acids. Germline V gene data show CDR1 as LGHNA and CDR2 as YSLEER.

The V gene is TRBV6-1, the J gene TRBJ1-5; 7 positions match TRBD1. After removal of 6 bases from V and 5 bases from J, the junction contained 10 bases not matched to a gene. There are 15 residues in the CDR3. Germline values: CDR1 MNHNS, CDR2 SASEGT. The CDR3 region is CASREFRQGHQPQHF. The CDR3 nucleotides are TGTGCCAGCAGAGAGTTCCGACAGGGCCATCAGCCCCAGCATTTT.

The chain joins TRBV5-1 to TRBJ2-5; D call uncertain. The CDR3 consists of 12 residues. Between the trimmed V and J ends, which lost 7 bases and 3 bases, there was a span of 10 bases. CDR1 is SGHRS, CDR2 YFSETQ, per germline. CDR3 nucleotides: TGCGCCAGCCGGGTCTTGGAAGAGACCCAGTACTTC. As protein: CASRVLEETQYF.

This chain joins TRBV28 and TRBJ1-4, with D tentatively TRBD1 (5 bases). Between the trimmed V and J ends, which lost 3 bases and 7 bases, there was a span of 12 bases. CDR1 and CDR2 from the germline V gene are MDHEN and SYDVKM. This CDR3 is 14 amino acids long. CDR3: CASSLGGVREKLFF. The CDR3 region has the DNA TGTGCCAGCAGTTTGGGGGGAGTTCGTGAAAAACTGTTTTTT.

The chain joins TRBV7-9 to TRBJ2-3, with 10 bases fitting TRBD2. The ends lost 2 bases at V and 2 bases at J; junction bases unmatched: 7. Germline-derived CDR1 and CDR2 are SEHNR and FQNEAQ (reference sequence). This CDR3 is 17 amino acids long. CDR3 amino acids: CASSLRSSGGLTDTQYF. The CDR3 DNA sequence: TGTGCCAGCAGCTTAAGGTCTAGCGGGGGACTCACAGATACGCAGTATTTT.

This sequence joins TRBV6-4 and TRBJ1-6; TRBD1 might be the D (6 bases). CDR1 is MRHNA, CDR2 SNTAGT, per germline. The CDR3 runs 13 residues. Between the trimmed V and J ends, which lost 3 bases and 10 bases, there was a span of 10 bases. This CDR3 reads CASSEARGSPLHF. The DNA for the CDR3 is TGTGCCAGCAGTGAGGCCAGGGGATCACCCCTCCACTTT.

The DNA of the CDR3 is TGTGCCAGCAGCCCGGGGTGGAGCGGGGGGGGACAAGAGACCCAGTACTTC. This gives the protein CASSPGWSGGGQETQYF. The rearrangement uses TRBV5-4 and TRBJ2-5; 10 bases agree with TRBD2. The CDR3 is 17 residues long. Germline CDR1 is SGHNT and CDR2 is YYREEE (reference sequence). V lost 4 bases, J lost 2 bases, and 11 bases stayed unmatched.

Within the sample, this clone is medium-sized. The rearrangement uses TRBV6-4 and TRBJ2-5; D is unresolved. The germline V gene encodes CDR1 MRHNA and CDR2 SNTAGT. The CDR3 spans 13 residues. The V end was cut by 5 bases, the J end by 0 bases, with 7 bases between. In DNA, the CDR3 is TGTGCCAGCAGTAAGGAGTACCAAGAGACCCAGTACTTC. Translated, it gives CASSKEYQETQYF.

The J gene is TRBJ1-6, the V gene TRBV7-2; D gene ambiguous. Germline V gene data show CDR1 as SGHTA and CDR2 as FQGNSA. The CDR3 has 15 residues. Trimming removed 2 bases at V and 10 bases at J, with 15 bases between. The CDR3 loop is CASSLNHSSRSPLHF. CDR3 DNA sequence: TGTGCCAGCAGCTTAAATCACAGCTCCAGGTCACCCCTCCACTTT.

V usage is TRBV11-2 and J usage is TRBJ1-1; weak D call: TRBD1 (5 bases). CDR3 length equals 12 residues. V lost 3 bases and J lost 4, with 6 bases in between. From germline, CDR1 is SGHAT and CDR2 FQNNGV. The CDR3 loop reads CASSLQGTEAFF. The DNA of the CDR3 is TGTGCCAGCAGCTTGCAGGGCACTGAAGCTTTCTTT.

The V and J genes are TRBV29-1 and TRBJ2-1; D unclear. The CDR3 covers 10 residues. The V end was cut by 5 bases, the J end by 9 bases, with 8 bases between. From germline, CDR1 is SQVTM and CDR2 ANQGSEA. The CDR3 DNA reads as TGCAGCGTTATCCACTGTGAGCAGTTCTTC. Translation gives CSVIHCEQFF.

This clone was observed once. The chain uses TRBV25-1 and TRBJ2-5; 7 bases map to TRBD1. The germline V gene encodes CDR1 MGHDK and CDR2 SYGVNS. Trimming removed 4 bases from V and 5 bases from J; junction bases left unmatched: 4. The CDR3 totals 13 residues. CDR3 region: CASSARRGETQYF. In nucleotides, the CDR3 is TGTGCCAGCAGTGCCCGCAGGGGGGAGACCCAGTACTTC.

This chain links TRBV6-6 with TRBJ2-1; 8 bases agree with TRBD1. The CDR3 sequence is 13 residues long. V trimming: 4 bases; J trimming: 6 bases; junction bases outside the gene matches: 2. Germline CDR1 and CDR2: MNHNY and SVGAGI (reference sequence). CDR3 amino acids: CASSWTGTNEQFF. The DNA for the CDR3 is TGTGCCAGCAGTTGGACAGGGACCAATGAGCAGTTCTTC.

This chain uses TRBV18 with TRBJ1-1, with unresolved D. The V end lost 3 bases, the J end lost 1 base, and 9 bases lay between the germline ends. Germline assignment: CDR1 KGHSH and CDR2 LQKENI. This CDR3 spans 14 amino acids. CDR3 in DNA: TGTGCCAGCTCACCTAGGCAGGAGAACACTGAAGCTTTCTTT. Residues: CASSPRQENTEAFF. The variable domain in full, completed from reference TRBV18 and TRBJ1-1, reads NAGVMQNPRHLVRRRGQEARLRCSPMKGHSHVYWYRQLPEEGLKFMVYLQKENIIDESGMPKERFSAEFPKEGPSILRIQQVVRGDSAAYFCASSPRQENTEAFFGQGTRLTVV.

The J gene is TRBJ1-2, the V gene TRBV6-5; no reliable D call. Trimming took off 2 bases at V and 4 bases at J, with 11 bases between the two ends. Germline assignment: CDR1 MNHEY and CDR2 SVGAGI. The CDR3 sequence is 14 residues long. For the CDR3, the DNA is TGTGCCAGCAGTTACGGGCGGGGTAGCTATGGCTACACCTTC. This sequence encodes CASSYGRGSYGYTF.

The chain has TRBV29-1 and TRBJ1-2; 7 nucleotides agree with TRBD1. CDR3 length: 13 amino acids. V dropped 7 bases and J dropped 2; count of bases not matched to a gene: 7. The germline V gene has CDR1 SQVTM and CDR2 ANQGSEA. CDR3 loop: CSGSGGPNYGYTF. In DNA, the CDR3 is TGCAGCGGTTCAGGGGGGCCGAACTATGGCTACACCTTC.

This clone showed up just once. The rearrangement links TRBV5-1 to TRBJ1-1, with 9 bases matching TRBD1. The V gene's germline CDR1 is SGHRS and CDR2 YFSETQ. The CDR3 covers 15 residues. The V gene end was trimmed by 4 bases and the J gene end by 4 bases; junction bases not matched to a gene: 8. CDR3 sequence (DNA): TGCGCCAGCAGCCTAAAACAGGGGGCGGTCACTGAAGCTTTCTTT. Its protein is CASSLKQGAVTEAFF.

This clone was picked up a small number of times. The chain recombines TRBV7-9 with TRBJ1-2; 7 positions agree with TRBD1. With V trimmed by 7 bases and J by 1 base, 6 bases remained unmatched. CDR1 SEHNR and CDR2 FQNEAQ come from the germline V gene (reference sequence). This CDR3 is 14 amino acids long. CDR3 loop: CASMGDSLNYGYTF. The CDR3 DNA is TGTGCCAGCATGGGGGACAGTCTTAACTATGGCTACACCTTC.

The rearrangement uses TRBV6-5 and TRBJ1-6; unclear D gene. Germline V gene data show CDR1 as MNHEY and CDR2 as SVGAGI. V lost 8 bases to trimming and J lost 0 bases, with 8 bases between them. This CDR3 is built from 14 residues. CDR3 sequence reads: CASSASSYNSPLHF. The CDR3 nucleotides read TGTGCCAGCTCCGCGAGCTCCTATAATTCACCCCTCCACTTT.

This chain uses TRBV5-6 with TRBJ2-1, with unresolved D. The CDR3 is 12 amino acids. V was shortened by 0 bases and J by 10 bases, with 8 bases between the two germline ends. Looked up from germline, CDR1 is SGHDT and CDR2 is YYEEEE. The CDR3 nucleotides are TGTGCCAGCAGCTTGGCGCCTGGCGAGCAGTTCTTC. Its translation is CASSLAPGEQFF.

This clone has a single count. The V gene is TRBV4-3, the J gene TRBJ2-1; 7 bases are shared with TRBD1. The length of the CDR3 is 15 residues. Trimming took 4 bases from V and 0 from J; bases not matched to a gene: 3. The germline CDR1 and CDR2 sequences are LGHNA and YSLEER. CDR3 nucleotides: TGCGCCAGCAGCCCCGGACAGGACTCCTACAATGAGCAGTTCTTC. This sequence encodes CASSPGQDSYNEQFF.

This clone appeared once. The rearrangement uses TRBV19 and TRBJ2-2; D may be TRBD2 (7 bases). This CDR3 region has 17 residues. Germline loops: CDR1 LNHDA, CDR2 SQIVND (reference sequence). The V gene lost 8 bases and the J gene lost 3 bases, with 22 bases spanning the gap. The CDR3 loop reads CASGGGPTIVDTGELFF. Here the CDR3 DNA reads TGTGCCAGTGGCGGGGGCCCCACCATTGTTGACACCGGGGAGCTGTTTTTT.

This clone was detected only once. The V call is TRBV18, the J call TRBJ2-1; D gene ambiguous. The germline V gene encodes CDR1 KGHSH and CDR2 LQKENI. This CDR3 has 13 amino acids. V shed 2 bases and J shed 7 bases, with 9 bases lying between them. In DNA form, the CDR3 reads TGTGCCAGCTCACCATCAGATCCGAATGAGCAGTTCTTC. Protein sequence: CASSPSDPNEQFF.

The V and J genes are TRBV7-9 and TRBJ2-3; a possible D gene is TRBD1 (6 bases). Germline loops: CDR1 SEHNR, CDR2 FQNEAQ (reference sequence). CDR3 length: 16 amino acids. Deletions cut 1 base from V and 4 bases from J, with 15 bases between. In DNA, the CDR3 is TGTGCCAGCAGCTTAGATACAGGGAATCTTCCAGATACGCAGTATTTT. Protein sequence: CASSLDTGNLPDTQYF.

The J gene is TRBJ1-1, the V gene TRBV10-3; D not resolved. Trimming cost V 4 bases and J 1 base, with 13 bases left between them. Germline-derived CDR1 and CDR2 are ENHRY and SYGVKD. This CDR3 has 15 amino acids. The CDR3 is CAISAREGRNTEAFF. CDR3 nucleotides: TGTGCCATCAGTGCCCGGGAGGGTCGGAACACTGAAGCTTTCTTT.

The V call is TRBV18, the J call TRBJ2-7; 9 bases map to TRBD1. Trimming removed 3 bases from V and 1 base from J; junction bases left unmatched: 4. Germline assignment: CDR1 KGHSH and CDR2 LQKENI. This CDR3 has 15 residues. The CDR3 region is CASSPGGTGSYEQYF. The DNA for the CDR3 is TGTGCCAGCTCACCTGGAGGGACAGGGTCCTACGAGCAGTACTTC.